This T cell receptor beta chain is from a study of T cells in Graves' hyperthyroidism and ophthalmopathy. The study, taken as a whole, reports: By a 13 V-J model, ophthalmopathy was set apart from stable hyperthyroidism.

Many counts were recorded for this clonotype. The antigen is undetermined. Amplification yielded TCR beta CDR3 regions, with RNA transcripts as the source. TCR CDR3 regions were first amplified by RT-PCR with HTBI primers. Each CDR3 protein gets one entry after TCRdb re-called the multiplex PCR reads with MiXCR. The data show around 700,000 distinct CDR3 sequences, about a third seen once. The receptor's source is a woman aged 35 to 49 with Graves' hyperthyroidism. The sample comprised blood.

The CDR3 nucleotides read TGTGCCACCAGCAGAGATGCCCTCCCCTTCTCCGAGCAGTACTTC. Translated: CATSRDALPFSEQYF. The chain uses TRBV15 and TRBJ2-7; no firm D call. V lost 0 bases and J lost 6, with 15 bases in between. The CDR3 totals 15 residues. In germline, CDR1 is LNHNV, CDR2 YYDKDF (reference sequence). The full variable domain, completed using reference TRBV15 and TRBJ2-7, is DAMVIQNPRYQVTQFGKPVTLSCSQTLNHNVMYWYQQKSSQAPKLLFHYYDKDFNNEADTPDNFQSRRPNTSFCFLDIRSPGLGDTAMYLCATSRDALPFSEQYFGPGTRLTVT.